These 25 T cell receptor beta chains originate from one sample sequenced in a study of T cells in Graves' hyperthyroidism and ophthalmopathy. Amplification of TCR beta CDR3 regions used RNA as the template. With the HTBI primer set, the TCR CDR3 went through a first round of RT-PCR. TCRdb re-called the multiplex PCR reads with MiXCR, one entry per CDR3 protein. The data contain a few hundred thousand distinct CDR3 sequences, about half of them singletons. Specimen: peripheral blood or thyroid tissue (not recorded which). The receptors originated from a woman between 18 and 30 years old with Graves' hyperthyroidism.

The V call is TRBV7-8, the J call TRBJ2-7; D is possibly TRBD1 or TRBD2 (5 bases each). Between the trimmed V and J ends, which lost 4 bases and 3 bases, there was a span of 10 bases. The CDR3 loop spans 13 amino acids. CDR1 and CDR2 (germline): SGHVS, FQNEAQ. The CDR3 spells CASSSGAYYEQYF. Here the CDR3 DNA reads TGTGCCAGCAGCTCCGGGGCTTACTACGAGCAGTACTTC. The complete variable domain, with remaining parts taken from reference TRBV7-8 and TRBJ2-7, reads GAGVSQSPRYKVAKRGQDVALRCDPISGHVSLFWYQQALGQGPEFLTYFQNEAQLDKSGLPSDRFFAERPEGSVSTLKIQRTQQEDSAVYLCASSSGAYYEQYFGPGTRLTVT.

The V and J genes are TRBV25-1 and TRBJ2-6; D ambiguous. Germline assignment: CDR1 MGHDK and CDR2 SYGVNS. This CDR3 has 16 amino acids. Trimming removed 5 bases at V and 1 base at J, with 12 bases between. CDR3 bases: TGTGCCAGCAGTAACCTCCTGGGGTCTGGGGCCAACGTCCTGACTTTC. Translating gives CASSNLLGSGANVLTF.

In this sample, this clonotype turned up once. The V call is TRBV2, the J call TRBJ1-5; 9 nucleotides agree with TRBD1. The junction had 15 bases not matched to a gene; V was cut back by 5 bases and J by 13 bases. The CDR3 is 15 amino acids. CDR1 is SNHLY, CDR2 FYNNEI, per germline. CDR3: CASSTGTGTYRDQHF. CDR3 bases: TGTGCCAGCAGTACCGGGACAGGGACCTATAGGGATCAGCATTTT.

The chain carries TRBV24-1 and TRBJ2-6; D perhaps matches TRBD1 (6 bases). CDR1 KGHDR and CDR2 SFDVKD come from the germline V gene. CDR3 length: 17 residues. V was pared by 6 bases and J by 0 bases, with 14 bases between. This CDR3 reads CATSSPDRLSGANVLTF. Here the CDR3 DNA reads TGTGCCACCAGTAGTCCGGACAGACTCTCTGGGGCCAACGTCCTGACTTTC.

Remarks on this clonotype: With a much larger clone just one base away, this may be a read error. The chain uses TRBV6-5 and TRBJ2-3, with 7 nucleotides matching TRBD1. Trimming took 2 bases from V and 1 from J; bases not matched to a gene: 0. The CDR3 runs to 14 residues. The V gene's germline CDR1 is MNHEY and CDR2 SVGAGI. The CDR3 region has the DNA TGTGCCAGCAGTTACGGGACAGGCACAGATACGCAGTATTTT. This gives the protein CASSYGTGTDTQYF.

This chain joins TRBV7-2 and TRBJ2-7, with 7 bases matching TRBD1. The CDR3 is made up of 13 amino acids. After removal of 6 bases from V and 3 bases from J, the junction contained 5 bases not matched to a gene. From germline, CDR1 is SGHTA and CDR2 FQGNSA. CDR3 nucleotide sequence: TGTGCCAGCAGTAACGGACAGGTCTACGAGCAGTACTTC. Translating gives CASSNGQVYEQYF.

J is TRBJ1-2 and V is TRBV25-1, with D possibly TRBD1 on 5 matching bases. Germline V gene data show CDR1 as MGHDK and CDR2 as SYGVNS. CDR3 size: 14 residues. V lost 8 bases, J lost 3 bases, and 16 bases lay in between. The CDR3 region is CASARVQGDYGYTF. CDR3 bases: TGTGCCAGCGCGAGGGTGCAGGGAGACTATGGCTACACCTTC.

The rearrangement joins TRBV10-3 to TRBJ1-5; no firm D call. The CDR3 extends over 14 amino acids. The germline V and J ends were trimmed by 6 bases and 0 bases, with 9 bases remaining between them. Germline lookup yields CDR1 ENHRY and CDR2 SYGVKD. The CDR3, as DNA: TGTGCCATCAGAGGCACCCTTAGCAATCAGCCCCAGCATTTT. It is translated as CAIRGTLSNQPQHF.

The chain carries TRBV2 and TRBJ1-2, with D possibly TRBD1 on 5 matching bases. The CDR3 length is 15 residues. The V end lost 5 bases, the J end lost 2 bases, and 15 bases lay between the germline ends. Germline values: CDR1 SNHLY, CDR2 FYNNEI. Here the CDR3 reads CASSYSDGGNYGYTF. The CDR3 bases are TGTGCCAGCAGTTACTCCGATGGGGGAAACTATGGCTACACCTTC.

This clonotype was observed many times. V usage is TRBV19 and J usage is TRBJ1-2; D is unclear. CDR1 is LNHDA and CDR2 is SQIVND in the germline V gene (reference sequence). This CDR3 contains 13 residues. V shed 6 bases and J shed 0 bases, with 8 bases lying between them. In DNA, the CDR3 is TGTGCCAGTAGGATGACACCTAACTATGGCTACACCTTC. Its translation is CASRMTPNYGYTF.

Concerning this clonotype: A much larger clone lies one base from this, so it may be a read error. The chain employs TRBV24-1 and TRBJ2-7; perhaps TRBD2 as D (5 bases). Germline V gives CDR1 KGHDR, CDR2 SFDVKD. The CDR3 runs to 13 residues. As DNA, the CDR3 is TGTGCCACCAGTGAGTCACTAGGTCACGAGCAGTGCTTC. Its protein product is CATSESLGHEQCF.

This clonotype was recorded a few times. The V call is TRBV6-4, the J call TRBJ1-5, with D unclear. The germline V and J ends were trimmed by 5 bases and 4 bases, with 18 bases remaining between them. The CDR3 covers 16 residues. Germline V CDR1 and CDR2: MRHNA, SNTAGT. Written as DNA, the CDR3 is TGTGCCAGCAGTCGGACTCGCGGAGGGCTTAATCAGCCCCAGCATTTT. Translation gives CASSRTRGGLNQPQHF.

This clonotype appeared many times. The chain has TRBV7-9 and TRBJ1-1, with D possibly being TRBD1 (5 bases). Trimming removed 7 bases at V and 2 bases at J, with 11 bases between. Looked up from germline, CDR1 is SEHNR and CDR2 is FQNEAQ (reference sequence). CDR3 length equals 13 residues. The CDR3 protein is CASKWGGNTEAFF. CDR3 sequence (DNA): TGTGCCAGCAAGTGGGGGGGAAACACTGAAGCTTTCTTT.

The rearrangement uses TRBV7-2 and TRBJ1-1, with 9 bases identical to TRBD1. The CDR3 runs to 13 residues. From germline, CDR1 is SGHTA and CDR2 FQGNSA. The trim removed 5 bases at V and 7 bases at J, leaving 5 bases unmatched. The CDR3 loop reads CASSPTGGNEAFF. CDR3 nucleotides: TGTGCCAGCAGCCCCACAGGGGGCAATGAAGCTTTCTTT.

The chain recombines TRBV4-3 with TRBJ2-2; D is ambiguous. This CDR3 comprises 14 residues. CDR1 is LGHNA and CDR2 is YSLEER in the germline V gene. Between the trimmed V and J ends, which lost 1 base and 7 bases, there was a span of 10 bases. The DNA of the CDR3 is TGCGCCAGCAGCCAAGTGGGCCAGCTCGGGGAGCTGTTTTTT. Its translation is CASSQVGQLGELFF.

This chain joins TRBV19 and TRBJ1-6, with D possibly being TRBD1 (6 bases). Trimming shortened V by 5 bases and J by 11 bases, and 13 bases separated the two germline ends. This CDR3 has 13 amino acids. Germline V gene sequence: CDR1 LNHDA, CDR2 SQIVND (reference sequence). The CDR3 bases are TGTGCCAGTAGTCCCAGGGGTGCTCCACCCCTCCACTTT. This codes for CASSPRGAPPLHF.

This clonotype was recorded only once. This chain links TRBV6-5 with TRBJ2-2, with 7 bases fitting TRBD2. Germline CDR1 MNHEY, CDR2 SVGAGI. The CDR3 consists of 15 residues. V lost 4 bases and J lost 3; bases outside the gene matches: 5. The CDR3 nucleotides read TGTGCCAGCAGTTCTGGGGGGAGGGACACCGGGGAGCTGTTTTTT. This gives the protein CASSSGGRDTGELFF.

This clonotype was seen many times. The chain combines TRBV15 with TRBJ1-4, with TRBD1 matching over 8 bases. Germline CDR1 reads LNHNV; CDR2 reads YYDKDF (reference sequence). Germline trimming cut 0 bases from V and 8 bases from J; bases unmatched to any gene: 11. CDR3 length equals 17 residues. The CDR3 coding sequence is TGTGCCACCAGCAGAGAATATCCCGGGACAGGAGACGAAAAACTGTTTTTT. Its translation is CATSREYPGTGDEKLFF.

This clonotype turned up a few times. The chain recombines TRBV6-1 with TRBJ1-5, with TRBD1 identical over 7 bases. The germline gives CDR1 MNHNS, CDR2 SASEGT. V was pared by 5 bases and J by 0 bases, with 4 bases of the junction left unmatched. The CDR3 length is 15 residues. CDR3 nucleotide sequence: TGTGCCAGCAGTCAAGACAGGGATAGCAATCAGCCCCAGCATTTT. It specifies CASSQDRDSNQPQHF.

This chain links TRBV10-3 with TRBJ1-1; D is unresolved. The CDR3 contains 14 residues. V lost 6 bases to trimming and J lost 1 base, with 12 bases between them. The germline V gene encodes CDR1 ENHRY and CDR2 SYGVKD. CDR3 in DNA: TGTGCCATCAGCGGCACACCTCAGAACACTGAAGCTTTCTTT. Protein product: CAISGTPQNTEAFF.

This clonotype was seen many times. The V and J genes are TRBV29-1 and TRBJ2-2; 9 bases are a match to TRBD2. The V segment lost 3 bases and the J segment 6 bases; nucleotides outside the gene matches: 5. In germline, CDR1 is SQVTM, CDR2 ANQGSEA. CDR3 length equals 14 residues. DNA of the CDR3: TGCAGCGTTGATGGGCGGGAGGGCTCCGGGGAGCTGTTTTTT. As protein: CSVDGREGSGELFF.

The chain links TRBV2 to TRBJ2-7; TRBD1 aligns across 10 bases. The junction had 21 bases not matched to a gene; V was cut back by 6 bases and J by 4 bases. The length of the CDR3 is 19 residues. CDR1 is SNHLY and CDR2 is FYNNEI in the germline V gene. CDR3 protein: CASRTPRAKSRDRGYEQYF. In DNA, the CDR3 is TGTGCCAGCAGAACTCCTAGGGCGAAATCCCGGGACAGGGGATACGAGCAGTACTTC.

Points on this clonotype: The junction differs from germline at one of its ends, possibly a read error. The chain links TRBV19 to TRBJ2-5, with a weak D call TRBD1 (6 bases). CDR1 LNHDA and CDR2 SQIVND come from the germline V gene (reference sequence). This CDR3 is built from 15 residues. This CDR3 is CASSIQRGGGEAQYF. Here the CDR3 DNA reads TGTGCCAGTAGTATTCAGCGTGGGGGCGGAGAGGCCCAGTACTTC. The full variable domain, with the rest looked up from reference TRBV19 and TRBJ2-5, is DGGITQSPKYLFRKEGQNVTLSCEQNLNHDAMYWYRQDPGQGLRLIYYSQIVNDFQKGDIAEGYSVSREKKESFPLTVTSAQKNPTAFYLCASSIQRGGGEAQYFGPGTRLLVL.

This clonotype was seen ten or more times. CDR3 sequence (DNA): TGCAGTGGACAACGGGACAGCGATTACGAGCAGTACTTC. This gives the protein CSGQRDSDYEQYF. The chain is built from TRBV29-1 and TRBJ2-7; 7 bases match TRBD1. Looked up from germline, CDR1 is SQVTM and CDR2 is ANQGSEA. The CDR3 has 13 residues.

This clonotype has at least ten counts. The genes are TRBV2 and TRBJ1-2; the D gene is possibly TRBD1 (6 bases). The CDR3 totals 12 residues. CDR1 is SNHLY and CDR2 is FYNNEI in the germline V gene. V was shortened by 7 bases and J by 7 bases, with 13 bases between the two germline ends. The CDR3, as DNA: TGTGCCAGCACCGGAGGACAGATTGGCTACACCTTC. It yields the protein CASTGGQIGYTF.